This T cell receptor beta chain was sequenced in a study of blood T cell repertoires in COVID-19. Looking at the study overall: Both acute and convalescent COVID-19 samples were obtained from the United States, Italy and Spain. The cDNA or gDNA used as material had been derived from T cells, B-cell-depleted T cells, or PBMCs.

Clones were read by immunoSEQ multiplex PCR, and TCRdb kept only the in-frame ones, dropping some. The table shows about 150,000 clones, with 80% to 90% occurring only once. Germline V lookup: CDR1 SNHLY, CDR2 FYNNEI. The CDR3 has 18 amino acids. After removal of 6 bases from V and 0 bases from J, the junction contained 10 bases not matched to a gene. The sequenced sample consisted of PBMCs or T cells enriched from blood (not recorded which). The sequence derives from a man aged 45-65 years who had recovered from COVID-19. The chain joins TRBV2 to TRBJ2-1, with 11 bases aligning to TRBD2. The CDR3 spells CASSLTSGAPISYNEQFF. The CDR3 nucleotides are TGTGCCAGCAGCCTGACTAGCGGGGCACCGATCTCCTACAATGAGCAGTTCTTC.